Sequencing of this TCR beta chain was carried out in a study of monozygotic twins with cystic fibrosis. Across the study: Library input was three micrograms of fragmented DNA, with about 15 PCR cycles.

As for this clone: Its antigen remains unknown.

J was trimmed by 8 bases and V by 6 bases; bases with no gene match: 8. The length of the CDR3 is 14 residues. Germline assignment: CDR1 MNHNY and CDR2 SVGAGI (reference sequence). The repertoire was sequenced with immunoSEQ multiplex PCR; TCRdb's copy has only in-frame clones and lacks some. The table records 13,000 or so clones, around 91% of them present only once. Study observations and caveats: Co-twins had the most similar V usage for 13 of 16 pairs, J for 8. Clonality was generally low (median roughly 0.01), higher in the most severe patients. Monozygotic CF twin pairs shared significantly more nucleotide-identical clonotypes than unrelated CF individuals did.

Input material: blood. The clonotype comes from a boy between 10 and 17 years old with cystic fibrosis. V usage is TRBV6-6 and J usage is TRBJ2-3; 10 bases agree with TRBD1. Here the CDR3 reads CASRETGGFLTQYF. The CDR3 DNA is TGTGCCAGCAGGGAGACAGGGGGCTTCCTTACGCAGTATTTT.